The rows below give T cell receptor beta chains drawn from one sample of a study of T cell changes during pregnancy in multiple sclerosis. TCRdb keeps only in-frame clones here, not all; method: immunoSEQ multiplex PCR. This repertoire shows fewer than 95,000 clones, about 94% found once; its top ten account for 2.2%. Sample: peripheral blood, taken in the third trimester of pregnancy. The receptors here all came from a female donor with multiple sclerosis, enrolled in a pregnancy study. The CDR3 runs from the conserved cysteine through the conserved F or W. The order of the fields is clone size, J gene, V gene, D gene, CDR3 protein, CDR3 DNA. A D gene is named only where the DNA matches it firmly. Expanded clones are given a class, and other clones once, few, many or no size at all.

size: -; J: TRBJ2-1; V: TRBV18; D: -; CDR3: CASSPGAEQFF; DNA: TGTGCCAGCTCACCAGGAGCGGAGCAGTTCTTC
size: -; J: TRBJ2-1; V: TRBV6-7; D: -; CDR3: CASSYSISNSYNEQFF; DNA: TGTGCCAGCAGTTACTCGATTTCTAACTCCTACAATGAGCAGTTCTTC
size: -; J: TRBJ2-7; V: TRBV6-6; D: -; CDR3: CASSRPSTGSGQYF; DNA: TGTGCCAGCAGCCGGCCCTCTACTGGGAGCGGTCAGTACTTC
size: once; J: TRBJ2-1; V: TRBV27; D: -; CDR3: CASTTARTVISYNEQFF; DNA: TGTGCCAGCACAACTGCCCGGACAGTCATTTCCTACAATGAGCAGTTCTTC
size: -; J: TRBJ2-7; V: TRBV2; D: -; CDR3: CATREGEQYF; DNA: TGTGCCACTCGCGAGGGCGAGCAGTACTTC
size: once; J: TRBJ1-1; V: TRBV19; D: -; CDR3: CASSISGFGTEAFF; DNA: TGTGCCAGTAGTATTTCAGGGTTCGGCACTGAAGCTTTCTTT
size: -; J: TRBJ2-6; V: TRBV9; D: -; CDR3: CASSLGGRGGANVLTF; DNA: TGTGCCAGCAGCCTAGGGGGAAGGGGTGGGGCCAACGTCCTGACTTTC
size: -; J: TRBJ2-1; V: TRBV5-6; D: -; CDR3: CASSGGDTYPYNEQFF; DNA: TGTGCCAGCAGCGGGGGGGACACCTATCCCTACAATGAGCAGTTCTTC
size: -; J: TRBJ2-7; V: TRBV2; D: TRBD1; CDR3: CASSEETGDYEQYF; DNA: TGTGCCAGCAGTGAAGAGACAGGGGACTACGAGCAGTACTTC
size: -; J: TRBJ1-1; V: TRBV5-6; D: TRBD1; CDR3: CASRRDRNTEAFF; DNA: TGTGCCAGCAGGAGGGACAGGAACACTGAAGCTTTCTTT
size: -; J: TRBJ1-1; V: TRBV5-1; D: -; CDR3: CASSQQFMNTEAFF; DNA: TGCGCCAGCAGCCAACAGTTCATGAACACTGAAGCTTTCTTT
size: once; J: TRBJ2-2; V: TRBV30; D: TRBD2; CDR3: CAWSVFGGLAGRTNTGELFF; DNA: TGTGCCTGGAGTGTATTTGGGGGACTAGCGGGCCGAACGAACACCGGGGAGCTGTTTTTT
size: -; J: TRBJ2-7; V: TRBV5-6; D: -; CDR3: CASNPGKRRRGSYEQYF; DNA: TGTGCCAGCAACCCAGGGAAGAGGAGACGTGGCTCCTACGAGCAGTACTTC
size: -; J: TRBJ2-7; V: TRBV5-1; D: TRBD2; CDR3: CASSLLAGASYEQYF; DNA: TGCGCCAGCAGCTTACTAGCGGGAGCTTCCTACGAGCAGTACTTC
size: few; J: TRBJ2-3; V: TRBV7-8; D: TRBD2; CDR3: CASSSGTSSQSTQYF; DNA: TGTGCCAGCAGCTCCGGGACTAGTTCACAGAGTACGCAGTATTTT
size: -; J: TRBJ2-1; V: TRBV9; D: -; CDR3: CASSVGTGTKYNEQFF; DNA: TGTGCCAGCAGCGTAGGCACAGGGACGAAATACAATGAGCAGTTCTTC
size: -; J: TRBJ2-7; V: TRBV5-6; D: TRBD2; CDR3: CASSSGGSSYEQYF; DNA: TGTGCCAGCAGTTCGGGGGGGAGCTCCTACGAGCAGTACTTC
size: -; J: TRBJ2-7; V: TRBV28; D: -; CDR3: CASSLILQGVYYEQYF; DNA: TGTGCCAGCAGTTTAATCCTACAGGGCGTTTACTACGAGCAGTACTTC
size: -; J: TRBJ1-5; V: TRBV6-1; D: -; CDR3: CASISGGSGSQPQHF; DNA: TGTGCCTCGATAAGCGGGGGGAGTGGTAGTCAGCCCCAGCATTTT
size: -; J: TRBJ2-3; V: TRBV6-5; D: -; CDR3: CASSYQGFTDTQYF; DNA: TGTGCCAGCAGTTACCAGGGTTTCACAGATACGCAGTATTTT
size: -; J: TRBJ2-1; V: TRBV27; D: TRBD2; CDR3: CASSLSSGTSINEQFF; DNA: TGTGCCAGCAGTTTATCCTCCGGGACTAGCATCAATGAGCAGTTCTTC
size: once; J: TRBJ1-2; V: TRBV5-6; D: -; CDR3: CASSWAIDNYGYTF; DNA: TGTGCCAGCAGCTGGGCGATCGACAACTATGGCTACACCTTC
size: -; J: TRBJ1-2; V: TRBV4-2; D: -; CDR3: CASSQDRGAGKGYTF; DNA: TGTGCCAGCAGCCAAGATAGGGGCGCGGGGAAGGGCTACACCTTC
size: -; J: TRBJ2-6; V: TRBV5-1; D: -; CDR3: CASSLDGSGANVLTF; DNA: TGCGCCAGCAGCTTGGACGGCTCTGGGGCCAACGTCCTGACTTTC
size: -; J: TRBJ1-4; V: TRBV28; D: -; CDR3: CASSFRQGFEKLFF; DNA: TGTGCCAGCAGTTTCAGGCAGGGATTTGAAAAACTGTTTTTT
size: -; J: TRBJ2-7; V: TRBV28; D: -; CDR3: CASSRQLTSYEQYF; DNA: TGTGCCAGCAGCCGACAACTCACATCCTACGAGCAGTACTTC
size: -; J: TRBJ2-5; V: TRBV6-1; D: TRBD1; CDR3: CASSDRGRLQETQYF; DNA: TGTGCCAGCAGTGACAGGGGGCGCTTGCAAGAGACCCAGTACTTC
size: -; J: TRBJ1-1; V: TRBV5-1; D: -; CDR3: CASSYRQANTEAFF; DNA: TGCGCCAGCAGCTATAGACAGGCGAACACTGAAGCTTTCTTT
size: -; J: TRBJ1-1; V: TRBV6-1; D: -; CDR3: CASSEAGGGAEAFF; DNA: TGTGCCAGCAGTGAAGCGGGAGGAGGGGCTGAAGCTTTCTTT
size: -; J: TRBJ2-7; V: TRBV7-8; D: TRBD2; CDR3: CASSLRRESSYEQYF; DNA: TGTGCCAGCAGCTTAAGGCGGGAGAGCTCCTACGAGCAGTACTTC
size: -; J: TRBJ1-5; V: TRBV28; D: TRBD1; CDR3: CASSLNRQGVSNQPQHF; DNA: TGTGCCAGCAGTTTAAACCGACAGGGCGTTAGCAATCAGCCCCAGCATTTT
size: -; J: TRBJ2-7; V: TRBV28; D: TRBD2; CDR3: CASRTSGDEQYF; DNA: TGTGCCAGCAGAACTAGCGGGGACGAGCAGTACTTC
size: -; J: TRBJ2-1; V: TRBV2; D: TRBD2; CDR3: CASSLAGGPVAEQFF; DNA: TGTGCCAGCAGTTTAGCGGGAGGGCCCGTAGCTGAGCAGTTCTTC
size: -; J: TRBJ1-2; V: TRBV10-3; D: TRBD1; CDR3: CAISEAGGSNYGYTF; DNA: TGTGCCATCAGTGAGGCAGGGGGAAGTAACTATGGCTACACCTTC
size: -; J: TRBJ2-7; V: TRBV6-5; D: -; CDR3: CASSLTTGRAGYEQYF; DNA: TGTGCCAGCAGTTTAACAACAGGGCGCGCGGGTTACGAGCAGTACTTC
size: -; J: TRBJ2-1; V: TRBV29-1; D: -; CDR3: CSVEARLQEQFF; DNA: TGCAGCGTTGAGGCACGGCTACAGGAGCAGTTCTTC
size: -; J: TRBJ1-3; V: TRBV11-2; D: -; CDR3: CASSSYRYGNTIYF; DNA: TGTGCCAGCAGCTCTTACCGCTACGGAAACACCATATATTTT
size: once; J: TRBJ2-5; V: TRBV4-1; D: -; CDR3: CASSQGGDETQYF; DNA: TGCGCCAGCAGCCAAGGGGGGGATGAGACCCAGTACTTC
size: once; J: TRBJ1-5; V: TRBV7-8; D: -; CDR3: CASSLAPNQPQHF; DNA: TGTGCCAGCAGCTTAGCCCCAAATCAGCCCCAGCATTTT
size: -; J: TRBJ2-7; V: TRBV30; D: TRBD2; CDR3: CAWGLAGATYEQYF; DNA: TGTGCCTGGGGCCTAGCGGGTGCTACCTACGAGCAGTACTTC
size: -; J: TRBJ1-5; V: TRBV27; D: -; CDR3: CASSLQGWNQPQHF; DNA: TGTGCCAGCAGTTTACAGGGGTGGAATCAGCCCCAGCATTTT
size: -; J: TRBJ2-7; V: TRBV6-5; D: TRBD1; CDR3: CASRRTGGYEQYF; DNA: TGTGCCAGCAGGCGGACAGGGGGCTACGAGCAGTACTTC
size: once; J: TRBJ2-7; V: TRBV6-1; D: TRBD1; CDR3: CASRVDRVGSYEQYF; DNA: TGTGCCAGCAGGGTCGACAGGGTAGGGTCCTACGAGCAGTACTTC
size: -; J: TRBJ2-4; V: TRBV19; D: -; CDR3: CASEGVLAKNIQYF; DNA: TGTGCCAGTGAGGGGGTACTAGCCAAAAACATTCAGTACTTC
size: -; J: TRBJ2-7; V: TRBV5-6; D: TRBD2; CDR3: CASSFMTSGSRREQYF; DNA: TGTGCCAGCAGCTTTATGACTAGCGGGAGTAGACGCGAGCAGTACTTC
size: -; J: TRBJ2-7; V: TRBV27; D: TRBD1; CDR3: CASTPGTGGRRDEQYF; DNA: TGTGCCAGCACCCCCGGGACAGGGGGCCGAAGGGACGAGCAGTACTTC
size: -; J: TRBJ2-7; V: TRBV14; D: TRBD2; CDR3: CASSQATGRHGEQYF; DNA: TGTGCCAGCAGCCAAGCCACCGGGAGGCACGGCGAGCAGTACTTC
size: -; J: TRBJ2-3; V: TRBV2; D: TRBD2; CDR3: CASGTSGPGGGQYF; DNA: TGTGCCAGCGGGACTAGCGGACCGGGTGGTGGGCAGTATTTT
size: -; J: TRBJ2-7; V: TRBV27; D: TRBD2; CDR3: CASSFQRGGYEQYF; DNA: TGTGCCAGCAGTTTCCAGCGGGGTGGGTACGAGCAGTACTTC
size: -; J: TRBJ1-5; V: TRBV6-6; D: -; CDR3: CATAGDSNQPQHF; DNA: TGTGCCACCGCAGGGGATAGCAATCAGCCCCAGCATTTT
size: -; J: TRBJ2-2; V: TRBV7-8; D: TRBD1; CDR3: CASSQRTGLTGELFF; DNA: TGTGCCAGCAGCCAACGGACAGGTCTCACCGGGGAGCTGTTTTTT
size: -; J: TRBJ1-2; V: TRBV29-1; D: TRBD1; CDR3: CSVEDRFGYTF; DNA: TGCAGCGTTGAGGACAGGTTTGGCTACACCTTC
size: -; J: TRBJ2-5; V: TRBV5-1; D: -; CDR3: CASQSGGKETQYF; DNA: TGCGCCAGCCAAAGTGGAGGGAAGGAGACCCAGTACTTC
size: -; J: TRBJ1-4; V: TRBV2; D: -; CDR3: CASSEPTDRFNEKLFF; DNA: TGTGCCAGCAGTGAACCCACTGACAGGTTCAATGAAAAACTGTTTTTT
size: -; J: TRBJ2-2; V: TRBV27; D: TRBD2; CDR3: CASSLWAQAGGGTGELFF; DNA: TGTGCCAGCAGTTTATGGGCACAAGCCGGGGGAGGGACCGGGGAGCTGTTTTTT
size: -; J: TRBJ1-2; V: TRBV2; D: -; CDR3: CASTARGPRFGGYTF; DNA: TGTGCCAGCACCGCTCGGGGTCCACGGTTCGGTGGCTACACCTTC
size: few; J: TRBJ1-3; V: TRBV6-5; D: -; CDR3: CASRNTGISGNTIYF; DNA: TGTGCCAGCAGAAATACGGGAATCTCTGGAAACACCATATATTTT
size: -; J: TRBJ1-2; V: TRBV6-1; D: TRBD1; CDR3: CASSEAQSGGGYTF; DNA: TGTGCCAGCAGTGAAGCCCAATCAGGGGGTGGCTACACCTTC
size: -; J: TRBJ1-5; V: TRBV16; D: TRBD1; CDR3: CASSQPDYPGQGYHQPQHF; DNA: TGTGCCAGCAGCCAACCTGACTACCCGGGACAGGGGTATCATCAGCCCCAGCATTTT